These 14 T cell receptor beta chains were all obtained from the same sample, sequenced in a study of cytomegalovirus exposure and HLA in healthy donors. The primer mix had 60 Vbeta and 13 Jbeta primers. Repertoires were generated with immunoSEQ multiplex PCR, while TCRdb's copy carries only in-frame clones and drops some. The sample lists 120,000 to 150,000 clones, approximately 80% occurring once. Material: PBMCs. The receptor source for this set is a man aged 35-49 years in good health and CMV-seropositive.

V gene TRBV13 combines with J gene TRBJ2-1, with TRBD2 identical over 7 bases. This CDR3 comprises 17 residues. V trimming: 2 bases; J trimming: 1 base; junction bases outside the gene matches: 8. Per germline, CDR1 PRHDT and CDR2 FYEKMQ (reference sequence). CDR3 DNA: TGTGCCAGCAGCTTAATTGGGAGGGCCCGTTCCTACAATGAGCAGTTCTTC. As protein: CASSLIGRARSYNEQFF.

The rearrangement links TRBV7-9 to TRBJ1-6; D possibly corresponds to TRBD1 (5 bases). The ends were cut back, 3 bases at V and 2 bases at J, with 11 bases in the middle. Germline V gene sequence: CDR1 SEHNR, CDR2 FQNEAQ (reference sequence). The CDR3 consists of 16 residues. The DNA for the CDR3 is TGTGCCAGCAGCTTGGTTCCAGGGACCTATAATTCACCCCTCCACTTT. It yields the protein CASSLVPGTYNSPLHF.

This clone has only one observation. This chain links TRBV27 with TRBJ2-3; D not certain. This CDR3 contains 14 residues. The germline CDR1 and CDR2 sequences are MNHEY and SMNVEV (reference sequence). Trimming removed 3 bases from V and 2 bases from J, with 9 bases in between. CDR3 sequence reads: CASSFLVATDTQYF. The DNA of the CDR3 is TGTGCCAGCAGTTTCCTAGTTGCCACAGATACGCAGTATTTT.

The V call is TRBV6-1, the J call TRBJ2-2; 9 bases are shared with TRBD1. The V gene end was trimmed by 6 bases and the J gene end by 6 bases; junction bases not matched to a gene: 8. The V gene's germline CDR1 is MNHNS and CDR2 SASEGT. This CDR3 is 15 amino acids long. CDR3 in DNA: TGTGCCAGCAGACCCGGGACAGGGAGGCCCGGGGAGCTGTTTTTT. This sequence encodes CASRPGTGRPGELFF.

This chain joins TRBV7-9 and TRBJ1-1; D is unresolved. Germline V gives CDR1 SEHNR, CDR2 FQNEAQ (reference sequence). CDR3 size: 16 residues. Trimming cost V 2 bases and J 0 bases, with 13 bases left between them. The CDR3 loop is CASSLSGSVMNTEAFF. The DNA of the CDR3 is TGTGCCAGCAGCTTATCGGGTTCAGTTATGAACACTGAAGCTTTCTTT.

The chain combines TRBV10-2 with TRBJ2-1, with D possibly matching TRBD1 (5 bases). CDR1 WSHSY and CDR2 SAAADI come from the germline V gene. V was cut by 6 bases and J by 7 bases, with 7 bases left in between. The CDR3 runs to 11 residues. The CDR3 DNA reads TGCGCCAGCAGCAGGGCGAATGAGCAGTTCTTC. It yields the protein CASSRANEQFF.

The J gene is TRBJ2-5, the V gene TRBV6-1; 7 bases map to TRBD1. The J call is doubtful: the DNA matches TRBJ2-7 better. The length of the CDR3 is 20 residues. CDR1 and CDR2 from the germline V gene are MNHNS and SASEGT. This chain's CDR3 is CASSEAGRNSLVHRGYEQYF. In nucleotides, the CDR3 is TGTGCCAGCAGTGAAGCGGGCAGAAACAGCCTAGTGCACAGGGGATACGAGCAGTACTTC.

The chain recombines TRBV2 with TRBJ1-2; D may be TRBD1 (5 bases). The CDR3 spans 19 residues. The ends were cut back, 8 bases at V and 4 bases at J, with 32 bases in the middle. Germline values: CDR1 SNHLY, CDR2 FYNNEI. The CDR3 DNA sequence: TGTGCCAGCGGGGTTAGTGGGGCTTGGGGATCAGGAACCTCCTATGGCTACACCTTC. As protein: CASGVSGAWGSGTSYGYTF.

J is TRBJ1-1 and V is TRBV9; TRBD1 matches 12 bases. With 4 bases clipped from V and 5 bases from J, the junction kept 12 bases outside the gene matches. The CDR3 runs 17 residues. CDR1 is SGDLS, CDR2 YYNGEE, per germline. CDR3 sequence: CASSPGRDRGLSTEAFF. The CDR3 DNA reads as TGTGCCAGCAGCCCAGGTAGGGACAGGGGGCTCTCGACTGAAGCTTTCTTT.

This chain links TRBV21-1 with TRBJ2-7; the listed D gene, TRBD1, was not tested against the DNA. TRBV21-1 is listed as a pseudogene. The CDR3 has 15 amino acids. The CDR3 loop is CASSNGTGHSYEQYF. DNA of the CDR3: TGTGCCAGCAGCAACGGGACAGGGCACTCCTACGAGCAGTACTTC.

This clone was counted once. The V call is TRBV19, the J call TRBJ2-7; 9 bases agree with TRBD1. The CDR3 has 13 residues. Germline loops: CDR1 LNHDA, CDR2 SQIVND (reference sequence). The V and J ends lost 10 bases and 2 bases, in that order; junction bases with no gene match: 6. The CDR3 DNA follows: TGTGCCACCCAGGGACAGGGAGCCTACGAGCAGTACTTC. Translation gives CATQGQGAYEQYF.

The V gene is TRBV18, the J gene TRBJ2-1; D remains ambiguous. The CDR3 covers 14 residues. CDR1 KGHSH and CDR2 LQKENI come from the germline V gene. V was shortened by 3 bases and J by 6 bases, with 12 bases between the two germline ends. CDR3 sequence (DNA): TGTGCCAGCTCACCCCTAGGAGTCACCAATGAGCAGTTCTTC. Translated: CASSPLGVTNEQFF.

This rearrangement joins TRBV30 to TRBJ1-4; D is undetermined. This CDR3 has 15 amino acids. Germline CDR1 is GTSNPN and CDR2 is SVGIG (reference sequence). V lost 0 bases, J lost 3 bases, and 11 bases lay in between. In DNA, the CDR3 is TGTGCCTGGAGTGTAGGCAGGCAGTCTAATGAAAAACTGTTTTTT. It translates to CAWSVGRQSNEKLFF.

This sequence joins TRBV30 and TRBJ1-4, with a possible D match to TRBD1 (5 bases). Germline CDR1 reads GTSNPN; CDR2 reads SVGIG (reference sequence). The CDR3 is 12 residues long. CDR3 residues: CAQQATNEKLFF. The CDR3 DNA is TGTGCTCAACAGGCAACTAATGAAAAACTGTTTTTT.